These 26 T cell receptor beta chains were sequenced from one sample in a study of long-term antiretroviral therapy in people with HIV. immunoSEQ v3.0 was run at survey level. Clones were sequenced by immunoSEQ multiplex PCR, and TCRdb holds only the in-frame ones, with some missing. Of about 22,000 clones in the sample, 86% were seen once. Sequenced material: unsorted PBMCs, taken 1.3 years after starting antiretroviral therapy. The receptor set was obtained from a man in his 60s with HIV.

V and J are TRBV27 and TRBJ2-7, with TRBD2 matching over 10 bases. Germline CDR1 and CDR2: MNHEY and SMNVEV (reference sequence). After removal of 3 bases from V and 6 bases from J, the junction contained 17 bases not matched to a gene. This CDR3 contains 18 residues. For the CDR3, the DNA is TGTGCCAGCAGTTTTTCCGCCCTTGCTAGCGGGGGAGATGGCGAGCAGTACTTC. Residues: CASSFSALASGGDGEQYF.

CDR3 protein: CSVGSGLAAEQFF. Written as DNA, the CDR3 is TGCAGCGTGGGCTCGGGACTAGCTGCTGAGCAGTTCTTC. The V and J genes are TRBV29-1 and TRBJ2-1, with 9 bases that match TRBD2. Germline trimming cut 6 bases from V and 9 bases from J; bases unmatched to any gene: 9. The CDR3 covers 13 residues. Germline loops: CDR1 SQVTM, CDR2 ANQGSEA.

V gene TRBV5-4 combines with J gene TRBJ2-1; TRBD1 agrees at 7 bases. Trimming took 4 bases from V and 0 from J; bases not matched to a gene: 4. This CDR3 is 15 amino acids long. Germline CDR1 SGHNT, CDR2 YYREEE (reference sequence). CDR3 sequence (DNA): TGTGCCAGCAGCCAGGACAGGAACTCCTACAATGAGCAGTTCTTC. It codes for CASSQDRNSYNEQFF. Filled out from reference TRBV5-4 and TRBJ2-1, the complete variable domain reads ETGVTQSPTHLIKTRGQQVTLRCSSQSGHNTVSWYQQALGQGPQFIFQYYREEENGRGNFPPRFSGLQFPNYSSELNVNALELDDSALYLCASSQDRNSYNEQFFGPGTRLTVL.

The chain couples TRBV29-1 to TRBJ1-1; 9 bases fit TRBD1. The CDR3 spans 17 residues. With V trimmed by 8 bases and J by 1 base, 17 bases remained unmatched. CDR1 and CDR2 from the germline V gene are SQVTM and ANQGSEA. CDR3 residues: CSFSGGGGQGWNTEAFF. The CDR3 bases are TGCAGCTTTTCCGGGGGAGGGGGACAGGGATGGAACACTGAAGCTTTCTTT.

The rearrangement uses TRBV6-1 and TRBJ2-1; D may be TRBD2 (5 bases). The ends were cut back, 8 bases at V and 1 base at J, with 12 bases in the middle. Per the germline V gene, CDR1 is MNHNS and CDR2 is SASEGT. The CDR3 length is 14 residues. For the CDR3, the DNA is TGTGCCAGCCTCTGGCGGAGGTCCTACAATGAGCAGTTCTTC. Protein product: CASLWRRSYNEQFF.

The chain uses TRBV5-1 and TRBJ2-7; D may be TRBD2 (5 bases). This CDR3 spans 14 amino acids. V dropped 1 base and J dropped 0 bases, with 8 bases sitting between them. Per germline, CDR1 SGHRS and CDR2 YFSETQ. DNA of the CDR3: TGCGCCAGCAGCTTGCGTCTAGCCTCCTACGAGCAGTACTTC. Its protein is CASSLRLASYEQYF.

The chain couples TRBV7-2 to TRBJ1-2, with D possibly being TRBD1 (5 bases). Germline lookup yields CDR1 SGHTA and CDR2 FQGNSA. V was shortened by 7 bases and J by 5 bases, with 14 bases between the two germline ends. The CDR3 runs to 13 residues. The CDR3 DNA reads as TGTGCCAGCACCGTAGACTGGGGGTATGGCTACACCTTC. Translated: CASTVDWGYGYTF. Variable domain in full (rest from reference TRBV7-2 and TRBJ1-2): GAGVSQSPSNKVTEKGKDVELRCDPISGHTALYWYRQSLGQGLEFLIYFQGNSAPDKSGLPSDRFSAERTGGSVSTLTIQRTQQEDSAVYLCASTVDWGYGYTFGSGTRLTVV.

The sample holds a few counts of this clone. V and J are TRBV7-9 and TRBJ1-1; possibly TRBD1 for D (6 bases). CDR3 length equals 15 residues. Germline-derived CDR1 and CDR2 are SEHNR and FQNEAQ (reference sequence). V dropped 5 bases and J dropped 0 bases, with 13 bases sitting between them. The DNA of the CDR3 is TGTGCCAGCAGCCGGGACCAGGGGATGAACACTGAAGCTTTCTTT. Translating gives CASSRDQGMNTEAFF.

This clone has only one observation. The V and J genes are TRBV10-3 and TRBJ2-6; D perhaps matches TRBD2 (5 bases). The CDR3 runs 20 residues. Germline loops: CDR1 ENHRY, CDR2 SYGVKD. V gave up 1 base and J gave up 4 bases, with 23 bases separating them. Here the CDR3 reads CAISELGGWAASLGANVLTF. The CDR3 nucleotides are TGTGCCATCAGTGAGTTAGGAGGTTGGGCGGCTTCATTGGGGGCCAACGTCCTGACTTTC.

This clone was counted between two and nine times. This chain links TRBV7-9 with TRBJ2-7; 8 nucleotides line up with TRBD1. V gave up 6 bases and J gave up 7 bases; unmatched junction bases: 5. This CDR3 contains 12 residues. Germline V lookup: CDR1 SEHNR, CDR2 FQNEAQ (reference sequence). The CDR3 region has the DNA TGTGCCAGCAGGCCTACAGGGGGGGAGCAGTACTTC. Encoded protein: CASRPTGGEQYF.

The rearrangement uses TRBV14 and TRBJ1-2; D is undetermined. Looked up from germline, CDR1 is SGHDN and CDR2 is FVKESK. The CDR3 sequence is 13 residues long. Between the trimmed V and J ends, which lost 1 base and 4 bases, there was a span of 7 bases. The CDR3 protein is CASSQGTAYGYTF. Written as DNA, the CDR3 is TGTGCCAGCAGCCAAGGGACGGCCTATGGCTACACCTTC. The variable domain in full, with the rest retrieved from reference TRBV14 and TRBJ1-2, is EAGVTQFPSHSVIEKGQTVTLRCDPISGHDNLYWYRRVMGKEIKFLLHFVKESKQDESGMPNNRFLAERTGGTYSTLKVQPAELEDSGVYFCASSQGTAYGYTFGSGTRLTVV.

The CDR3 loop reads CASSLTVGSDTQYF. The CDR3 nucleotides are TGCGCCAGCAGCTTGACAGTGGGCTCAGATACGCAGTATTTT. The V call is TRBV5-1, the J call TRBJ2-3; D remains unclear. The V and J ends lost 1 base and 4 bases respectively, with 10 bases between them. Germline V gene data show CDR1 as SGHRS and CDR2 as YFSETQ. The CDR3 extends over 14 amino acids.

This clone has a handful of counts. The rearrangement joins TRBV25-1 to TRBJ1-1; D unclear. The germline V and J ends were trimmed by 5 bases and 4 bases, with 5 bases remaining between them. The CDR3 extends over 11 amino acids. CDR1 and CDR2 from the germline V gene are MGHDK and SYGVNS. The CDR3 DNA sequence: TGTGCCAGCAGTCCCGGCACTGAAGCTTTCTTT. It specifies CASSPGTEAFF.

The rearrangement uses TRBV10-1 and TRBJ2-7; 11 bases are shared with TRBD2. This CDR3 region has 17 residues. The J segment lost 0 bases and the V segment lost 6 bases, leaving 10 bases of the junction unmatched. Germline V gene lookup returns CDR1 WNHNN and CDR2 SYGVQD (reference sequence). The CDR3 coding sequence is TGCGCCAGCAGAACCAATTTAGCGGGAGGGACCTCCTACGAGCAGTACTTC. Translated: CASRTNLAGGTSYEQYF.

This chain links TRBV30 with TRBJ2-6; tentatively, D is TRBD1 (5 bases). Per germline, CDR1 GTSNPN and CDR2 SVGIG (reference sequence). V was clipped by 5 bases and J by 0 bases, with 11 bases between them. The CDR3 contains 15 residues. DNA for the CDR3: TGTGCCTGGGGTAGGGGAAACTCTGGGGCCAACGTCCTGACTTTC. Translation gives CAWGRGNSGANVLTF.

J is TRBJ1-2 and V is TRBV1. TRBV1 is tagged as a pseudogene. The CDR3 sequence is 14 residues long. CDR3 in amino acids: CTSSQGGFLYGYTF. In nucleotides, the CDR3 is TGCACCAGCAGCCAGGGAGGATTCCTTTATGGCTACACCTTC.

V usage is TRBV6-1 and J usage is TRBJ2-6; weak D call: TRBD1 (6 bases). In germline, CDR1 is MNHNS, CDR2 SASEGT. The CDR3 has 17 amino acids. V lost 3 bases to trimming and J lost 0 bases, with 12 bases between them. Here the CDR3 DNA reads TGTGCCAGCAGTGATCAGGGGTGGGGCTCTGGGGCCAACGTCCTGACTTTC. This gives the protein CASSDQGWGSGANVLTF.

This clone showed up just a few times. The chain employs TRBV5-1 and TRBJ1-4, with TRBD1 identical over 8 bases. The CDR3 sequence is 15 residues long. Per the germline V gene, CDR1 is SGHRS and CDR2 is YFSETQ. V gave up 0 bases and J gave up 6 bases; unmatched junction bases: 4. CDR3 sequence reads: CASSLAGQGDEKLFF. CDR3 sequence (DNA): TGCGCCAGCAGCTTGGCAGGACAGGGCGATGAAAAACTGTTTTTT.

The rearrangement joins TRBV18 to TRBJ2-1; 12 bases fit TRBD1. V shed 0 bases, J shed 3 bases, and the junction held 12 bases outside the gene matches. The CDR3 loop spans 20 amino acids. Germline V lookup: CDR1 KGHSH, CDR2 LQKENI. This chain's CDR3 is CASSPPRGQGAHKFYNEQFF. The CDR3, as DNA: TGTGCCAGCTCACCACCCAGGGGACAGGGGGCCCATAAGTTCTACAATGAGCAGTTCTTC.

J is TRBJ2-7 and V is TRBV19; 9 bases are shared with TRBD1. Germline CDR1 reads LNHDA; CDR2 reads SQIVND (reference sequence). V shed 7 bases, J shed 4 bases, and the junction held 8 bases outside the gene matches. The length of the CDR3 is 14 residues. CDR3 DNA sequence: TGTGCCAGTAAGAGGGACAGGGATAGTTACGAGCAGTACTTC. This codes for CASKRDRDSYEQYF.

The V and J genes are TRBV5-1 and TRBJ1-2, with D possibly TRBD1 on 5 matching bases. V shed 0 bases and J shed 6 bases, with 9 bases lying between them. The length of the CDR3 is 13 residues. Germline lookup yields CDR1 SGHRS and CDR2 YFSETQ. CDR3 residues: CASSLAGGDGYTF. The CDR3 nucleotides read TGCGCCAGCAGCTTGGCCGGGGGGGATGGCTACACCTTC. The full variable domain, rest sourced from reference TRBV5-1 and TRBJ1-2, is KAGVTQTPRYLIKTRGQQVTLSCSPISGHRSVSWYQQTPGQGLQFLFEYFSETQRNKGNFPGRFSGRQFSNSRSEMNVSTLELGDSALYLCASSLAGGDGYTFGSGTRLTVV.

In its sample, this clone was seen a few times. The chain recombines TRBV9 with TRBJ2-7, with TRBD2 as a possible D gene (5 bases). Trimming removed 2 bases at V and 7 bases at J, with 19 bases between. CDR1 is SGDLS, CDR2 YYNGEE, per germline. The CDR3 has 15 amino acids. CDR3 nucleotide sequence: TGTGCCAGCAGCGTTTCCTCGTCGGGAAATTTGGAGCAGTACTTC. Amino acid sequence: CASSVSSSGNLEQYF.

The chain is built from TRBV27 and TRBJ1-4; no reliable D call. This CDR3 is 15 amino acids long. CDR1 MNHEY and CDR2 SMNVEV come from the germline V gene (reference sequence). Deletions cut 5 bases from V and 6 bases from J, with 16 bases between. DNA of the CDR3: TGTGCCAGCAGTCCCCCTCCCGGGAGGGATGAAAAACTGTTTTTT. It codes for CASSPPPGRDEKLFF.

The rearrangement links TRBV30 to TRBJ1-5, with D perhaps matching TRBD1 (5 bases). The V end lost 6 bases, the J end lost 0 bases, and 12 bases lay between the germline ends. The CDR3 extends over 14 amino acids. From germline, CDR1 is GTSNPN and CDR2 SVGIG (reference sequence). CDR3 protein: CACGGENSNQPQHF. The CDR3 DNA reads TGTGCCTGCGGAGGGGAAAATAGCAATCAGCCCCAGCATTTT.

The chain links TRBV6-5 to TRBJ2-7; D is uncertain. The CDR3 loop spans 15 amino acids. Between the trimmed V and J ends, which lost 7 bases and 5 bases, there was a span of 21 bases. Germline V gives CDR1 MNHEY, CDR2 SVGAGI. In nucleotides, the CDR3 is TGTGCCAGCAACCGAATGGCTAATCAGCGCGACGAGCAGTACTTC. It specifies CASNRMANQRDEQYF.

J is TRBJ2-5 and V is TRBV29-1, with TRBD2 identical over 7 bases. After removal of 7 bases from V and 5 bases from J, the junction contained 7 bases not matched to a gene. Germline loops: CDR1 SQVTM, CDR2 ANQGSEA. The CDR3 loop spans 12 amino acids. CDR3 in amino acids: CSDTSGVETQYF. CDR3 DNA: TGCAGCGACACAAGCGGGGTTGAGACCCAGTACTTC.